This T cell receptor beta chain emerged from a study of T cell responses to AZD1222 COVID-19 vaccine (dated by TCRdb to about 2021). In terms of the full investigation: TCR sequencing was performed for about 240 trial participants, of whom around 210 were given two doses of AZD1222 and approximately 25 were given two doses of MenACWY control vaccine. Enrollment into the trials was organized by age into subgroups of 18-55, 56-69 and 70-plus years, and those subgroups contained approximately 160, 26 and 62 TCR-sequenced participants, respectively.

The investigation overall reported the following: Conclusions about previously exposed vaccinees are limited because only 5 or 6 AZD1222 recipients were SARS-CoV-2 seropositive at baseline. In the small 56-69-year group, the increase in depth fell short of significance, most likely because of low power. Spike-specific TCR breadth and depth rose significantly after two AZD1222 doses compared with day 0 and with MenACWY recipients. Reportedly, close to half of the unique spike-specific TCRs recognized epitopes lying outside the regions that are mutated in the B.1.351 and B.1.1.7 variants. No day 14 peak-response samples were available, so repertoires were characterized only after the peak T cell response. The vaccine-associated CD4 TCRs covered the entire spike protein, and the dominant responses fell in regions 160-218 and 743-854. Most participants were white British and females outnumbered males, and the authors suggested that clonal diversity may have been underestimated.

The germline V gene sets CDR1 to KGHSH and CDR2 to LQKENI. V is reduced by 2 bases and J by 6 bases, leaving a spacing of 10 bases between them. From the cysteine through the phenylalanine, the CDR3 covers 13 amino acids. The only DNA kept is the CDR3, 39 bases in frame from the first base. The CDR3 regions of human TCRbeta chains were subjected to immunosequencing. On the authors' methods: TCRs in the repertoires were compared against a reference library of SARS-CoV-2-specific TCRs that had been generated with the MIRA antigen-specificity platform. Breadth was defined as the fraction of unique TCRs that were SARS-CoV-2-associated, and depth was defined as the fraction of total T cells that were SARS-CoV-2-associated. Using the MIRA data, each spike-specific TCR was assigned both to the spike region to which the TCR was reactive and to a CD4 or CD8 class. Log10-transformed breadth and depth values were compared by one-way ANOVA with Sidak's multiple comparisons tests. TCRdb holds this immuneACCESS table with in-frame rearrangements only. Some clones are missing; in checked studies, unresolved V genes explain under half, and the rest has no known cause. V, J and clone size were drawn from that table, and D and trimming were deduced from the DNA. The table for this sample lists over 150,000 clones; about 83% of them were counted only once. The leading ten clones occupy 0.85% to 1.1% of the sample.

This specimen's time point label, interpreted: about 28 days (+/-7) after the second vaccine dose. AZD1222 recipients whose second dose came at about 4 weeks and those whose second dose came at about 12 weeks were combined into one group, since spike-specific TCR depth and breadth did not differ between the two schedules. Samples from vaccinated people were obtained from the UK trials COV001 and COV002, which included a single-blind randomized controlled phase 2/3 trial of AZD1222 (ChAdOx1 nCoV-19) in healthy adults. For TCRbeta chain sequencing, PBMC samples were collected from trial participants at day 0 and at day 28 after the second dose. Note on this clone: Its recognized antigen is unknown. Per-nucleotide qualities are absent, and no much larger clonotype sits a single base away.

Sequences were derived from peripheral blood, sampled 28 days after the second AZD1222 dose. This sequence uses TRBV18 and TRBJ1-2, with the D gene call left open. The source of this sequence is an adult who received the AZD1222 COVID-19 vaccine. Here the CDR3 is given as CASSPRQGNGYTF. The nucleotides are TGTGCCAGCTCACCAAGACAAGGAAATGGCTACACCTTC.